This TCR beta chain was sequenced in a study of CD8 T cells in Susac syndrome (dated by TCRdb to the late 2010s). In terms of the full investigation: Whether CD8+ T cell activation and differentiation in Susac syndrome was antigen driven was tested using repertoire sequencing. The clonality of the CD8+ T cell repertoire was compared across over 10 healthy donors, some 14 Susac syndrome patients and roughly 15 multiple sclerosis patients. Summary of the overall study and its limitations: The number of individuals in the TCR sequencing and HLA analysis was recognized as being relatively small.

Peripheral blood CD8+ and CD4+ T cells from healthy donors, Susac syndrome patients and multiple sclerosis patients were profiled using high-throughput TCR beta sequencing. Multiple sclerosis controls were treatment-naive patients with stable or active relapsing-remitting disease fulfilling revised McDonald criteria. Bulk CD8+ and CD4+ T cells were purified by magnetic negative isolation, whereas CD8+ TEMRA cells were enriched by FACS. Blood was drawn into EDTA tubes, processed within 24 hours, and PBMCs were isolated by density gradient centrifugation. PBMCs intended for TCR sequencing were frozen in liquid nitrogen and were later thawed in a 37 degrees C water bath. The sorted or isolated CD4+, CD8+ and CD8+ TEMRA cells had a purity of 90% or higher. The CDR3 has 16 amino acids, counting the end cysteine and phenylalanine. Only CDR3 DNA is held: 48 bases, read in frame from base 1. The V and J ends are trimmed by 5 bases and 5 bases, leaving 21 bases between them. CDR1 and CDR2 (MNHEY, SMNVEV) derive from the germline V gene (reference sequence).

Only a few counts were recorded for this clonotype. Its recognized antigen is unknown. Per-base quality was not reported, and no clone a single base away is much larger than it. RNA was extracted using the RNeasy kit, and about 0.45 to 1 ug of the RNA was reverse transcribed with random hexamers. The immunoSEQ multiplex PCR assay, which covers 54 Vbeta and 13 Jbeta segments, was used to amplify TCR beta CDR3 regions. PCR amplification bias was corrected by using a synthetic template baseline for primer optimization and computational correction. On the study's bioinformatics: Only productive sequences were kept, with reads annotated to V, D and J genes according to IMGT and analyzed in immunoSEQ Analyzer. To calculate clonality, Shannon entropy was normalized by log2 of the number of productive unique sequences and then subtracted from one. Public and private clones were assessed among the 100 most prevalent clones of each patient and control. Susac-specific clones were defined as absent from healthy and MS cohorts, around 980 published viral clones and other ImmuneACCESS disease sequences. In TCRdb, the public reads were trimmed at Q25 with fastp and aligned with MiXCR, with productive beta chains retained. For every CDR3 protein sequence, its rows merge into one entry that carries the most common genes and DNA. TCRdb's processing, not the authors' own work, is the source of the V and J calls. The sample contains fewer than 250,000 distinct CDR3 sequences, 90% to 95% of them found a single time. Roughly 0.15% of the sample is held by the ten biggest clonotypes.

Sequencing was carried out using CD8+ T cells from PBMCs. The chain was built from TRBV27 and TRBJ2-5; a tentative D call is TRBD2 (6 bases match). This receptor was taken from a human donor with multiple sclerosis. The CDR3 amino acid sequence is: CASSALAGGVLETQYF. The DNA sequence reads TGTGCCAGCAGTGCCTTGGCCGGAGGGGTTTTGGAGACCCAGTACTTC.